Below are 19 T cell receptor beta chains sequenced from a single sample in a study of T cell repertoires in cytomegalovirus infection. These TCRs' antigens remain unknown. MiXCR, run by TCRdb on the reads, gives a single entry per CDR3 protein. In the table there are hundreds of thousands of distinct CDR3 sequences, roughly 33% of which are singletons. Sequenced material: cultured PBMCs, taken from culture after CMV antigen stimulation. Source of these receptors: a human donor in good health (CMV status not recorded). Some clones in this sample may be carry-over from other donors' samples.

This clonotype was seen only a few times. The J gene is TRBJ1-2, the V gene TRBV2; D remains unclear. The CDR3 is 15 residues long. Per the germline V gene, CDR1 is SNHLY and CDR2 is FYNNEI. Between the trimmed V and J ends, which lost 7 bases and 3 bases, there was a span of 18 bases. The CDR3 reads CASTLAVTTHYGYTF. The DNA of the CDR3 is TGTGCCAGCACCCTGGCCGTGACAACTCACTATGGCTACACCTTC.

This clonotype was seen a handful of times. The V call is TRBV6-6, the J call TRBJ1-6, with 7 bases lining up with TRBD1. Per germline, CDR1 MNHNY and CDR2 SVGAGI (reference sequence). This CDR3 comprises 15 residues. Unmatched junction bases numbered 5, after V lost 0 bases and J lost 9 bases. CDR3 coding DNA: TGTGCCAGCAGTTACTCTCCAGGGGGTGGTTCACCCCTCCACTTT. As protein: CASSYSPGGGSPLHF.

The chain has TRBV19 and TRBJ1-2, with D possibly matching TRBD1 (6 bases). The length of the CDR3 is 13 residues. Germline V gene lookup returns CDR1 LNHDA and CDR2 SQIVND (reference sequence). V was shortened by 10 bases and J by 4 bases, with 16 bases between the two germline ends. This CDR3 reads CATRGGLGYGYTF. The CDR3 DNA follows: TGTGCCACAAGAGGGGGTTTGGGCTATGGCTACACCTTC. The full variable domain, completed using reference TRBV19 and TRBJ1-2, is DGGITQSPKYLFRKEGQNVTLSCEQNLNHDAMYWYRQDPGQGLRLIYYSQIVNDFQKGDIAEGYSVSREKKESFPLTVTSAQKNPTAFYLCATRGGLGYGYTFGSGTRLTVV.

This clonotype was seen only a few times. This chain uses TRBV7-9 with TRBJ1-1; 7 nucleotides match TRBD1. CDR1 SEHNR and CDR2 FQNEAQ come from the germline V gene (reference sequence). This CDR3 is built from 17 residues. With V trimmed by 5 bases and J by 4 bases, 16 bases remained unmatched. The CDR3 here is CASSPGLRGRRVTEAFF. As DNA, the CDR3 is TGTGCCAGCAGCCCGGGCCTAAGGGGGCGCCGGGTCACTGAAGCTTTCTTT. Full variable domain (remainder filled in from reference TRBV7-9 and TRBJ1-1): DTGVSQNPRHKITKRGQNVTFRCDPISEHNRLYWYRQTLGQGPEFLTYFQNEAQLEKSRLLSDRFSAERPKGSFSTLEIQRTEQGDSAMYLCASSPGLRGRRVTEAFFGQGTRLTVV.

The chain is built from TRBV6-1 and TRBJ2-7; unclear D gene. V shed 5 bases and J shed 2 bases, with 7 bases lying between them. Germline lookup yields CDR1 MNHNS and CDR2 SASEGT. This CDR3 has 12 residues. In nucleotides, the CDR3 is TGTGCCAGCAGTATGACACCCTACGAGCAGTACTTC. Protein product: CASSMTPYEQYF.

CDR3 sequence reads: CASSLEPGTRNEQYF. CDR3 sequence (DNA): TGTGCCAGCAGCTTGGAACCAGGGACCCGCAACGAGCAGTACTTC. This chain connects TRBV5-4 to TRBJ2-7; possibly TRBD1 or TRBD2 for D (5 bases each). V lost 0 bases to trimming and J lost 5 bases, with 15 bases between them. Germline CDR1 SGHNT, CDR2 YYREEE (reference sequence). The CDR3 is 15 amino acids.

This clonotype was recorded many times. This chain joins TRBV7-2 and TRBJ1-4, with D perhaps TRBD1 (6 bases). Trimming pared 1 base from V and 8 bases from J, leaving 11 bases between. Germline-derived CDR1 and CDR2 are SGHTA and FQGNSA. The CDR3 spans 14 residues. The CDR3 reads CASSLVYRVEKLFF. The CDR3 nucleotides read TGTGCCAGCAGCTTAGTTTACAGGGTAGAAAAACTGTTTTTT.

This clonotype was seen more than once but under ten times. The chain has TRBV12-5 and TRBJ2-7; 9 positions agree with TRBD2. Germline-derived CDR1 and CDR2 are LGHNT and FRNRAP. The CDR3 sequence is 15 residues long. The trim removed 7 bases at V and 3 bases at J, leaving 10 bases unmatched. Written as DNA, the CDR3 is TGTGCTAGTGTCACTCCTCTAGCGGGAAGCTACGAGCAGTACTTC. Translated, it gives CASVTPLAGSYEQYF.

CDR3 sequence: CASSESGLAGEGGEFF. DNA for the CDR3: TGTGCCAGCAGTGAAAGTGGGCTAGCGGGAGAAGGAGGGGAGTTCTTC. The chain joins TRBV2 to TRBJ2-1, with 10 bases aligning to TRBD2. V shed 2 bases, J shed 14 bases, and the junction held 15 bases outside the gene matches. Germline CDR1 and CDR2: SNHLY and FYNNEI. CDR3 length: 16 residues.

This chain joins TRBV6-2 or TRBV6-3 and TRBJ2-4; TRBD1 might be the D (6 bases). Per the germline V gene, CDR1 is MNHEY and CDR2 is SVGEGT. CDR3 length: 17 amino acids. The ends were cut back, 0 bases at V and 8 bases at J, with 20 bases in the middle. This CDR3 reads CASSYSPWQGKSDIQYF. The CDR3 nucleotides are TGTGCCAGCAGTTACTCTCCATGGCAGGGGAAGTCAGACATTCAGTACTTC.

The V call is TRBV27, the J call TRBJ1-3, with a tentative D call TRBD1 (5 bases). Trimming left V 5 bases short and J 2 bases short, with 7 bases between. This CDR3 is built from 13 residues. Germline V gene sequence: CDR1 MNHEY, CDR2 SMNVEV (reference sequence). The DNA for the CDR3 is TGTGCCAGCAGTAAGACAGCTGGAAACACCATATATTTT. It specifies CASSKTAGNTIYF.

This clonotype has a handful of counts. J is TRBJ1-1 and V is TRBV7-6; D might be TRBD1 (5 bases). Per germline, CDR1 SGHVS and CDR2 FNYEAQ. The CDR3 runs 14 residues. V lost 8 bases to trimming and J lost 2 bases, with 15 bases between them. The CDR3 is CASSWGDLNTEAFF. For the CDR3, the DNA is TGTGCCAGCTCCTGGGGCGATCTCAACACTGAAGCTTTCTTT.

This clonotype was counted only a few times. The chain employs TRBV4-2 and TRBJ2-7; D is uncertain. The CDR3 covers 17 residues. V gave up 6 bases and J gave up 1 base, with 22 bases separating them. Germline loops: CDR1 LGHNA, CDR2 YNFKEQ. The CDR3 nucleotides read TGTGCCAGCAGTCGACCCTCCTTGGGGTCGCAGTCCTACGAGCAGTACTTC. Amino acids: CASSRPSLGSQSYEQYF.

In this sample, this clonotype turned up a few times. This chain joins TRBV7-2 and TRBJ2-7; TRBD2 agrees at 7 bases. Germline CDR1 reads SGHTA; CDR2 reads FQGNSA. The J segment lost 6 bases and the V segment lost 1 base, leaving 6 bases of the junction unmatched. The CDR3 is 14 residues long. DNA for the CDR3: TGTGCCAGCAGCTTAGATCGCGGGAGCGTCGAGCAGTACTTC. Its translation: CASSLDRGSVEQYF.

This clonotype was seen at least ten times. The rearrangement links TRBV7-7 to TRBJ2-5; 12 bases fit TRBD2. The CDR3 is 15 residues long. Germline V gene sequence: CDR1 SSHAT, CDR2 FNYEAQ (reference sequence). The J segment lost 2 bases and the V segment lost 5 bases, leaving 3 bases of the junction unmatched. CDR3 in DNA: TGTGCCAGCAGCCGAGGACTAGCGGGGCAAGAGACCCAGTACTTC. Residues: CASSRGLAGQETQYF. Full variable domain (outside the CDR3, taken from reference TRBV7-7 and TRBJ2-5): GAGVSQSPRYKVTKRGQDVTLRCDPISSHATLYWYQQALGQGPEFLTYFNYEAQPDKSGLPSDRFSAERPEGSISTLTIQRTEQRDSAMYRCASSRGLAGQETQYFGPGTRLLVL.

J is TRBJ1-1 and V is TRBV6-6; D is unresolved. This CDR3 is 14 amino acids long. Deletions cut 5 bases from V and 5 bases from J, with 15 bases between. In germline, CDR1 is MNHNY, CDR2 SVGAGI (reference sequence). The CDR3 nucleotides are TGTGCCAGCAGTGCCGTCCCCCCCGTTACTGAAGCTTTCTTT. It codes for CASSAVPPVTEAFF.

In nucleotides, the CDR3 is TGTGCCAGCAGCTCCGCGACTAGCGGGTACAATGAGCAGTTCTTC. Its translation is CASSSATSGYNEQFF. J is TRBJ2-1 and V is TRBV6-8; 10 bases are a match to TRBD2. The V segment lost 6 bases and the J segment 4 bases; nucleotides outside the gene matches: 6. The germline V gene encodes CDR1 MNHGY and CDR2 SAAAGT. This CDR3 region has 15 residues.

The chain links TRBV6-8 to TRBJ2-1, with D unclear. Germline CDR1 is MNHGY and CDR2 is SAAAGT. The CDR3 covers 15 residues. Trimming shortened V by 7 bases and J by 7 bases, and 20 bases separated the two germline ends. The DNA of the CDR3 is TGTGCCAGCACTCCGTCCAGAGGCCACAGAAATGAGCAGTTCTTC. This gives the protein CASTPSRGHRNEQFF.

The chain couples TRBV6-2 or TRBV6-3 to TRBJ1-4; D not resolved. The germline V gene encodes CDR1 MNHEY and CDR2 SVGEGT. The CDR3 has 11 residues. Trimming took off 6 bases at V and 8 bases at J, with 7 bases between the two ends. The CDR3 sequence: CASSGSEKLFF. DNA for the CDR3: TGTGCCAGCAGCGGGAGCGAAAAACTGTTTTTT.